The entry below describes one TCR beta chain. PCR was performed using 60 Vbeta and 13 Jbeta primers. Clones were sequenced by immunoSEQ multiplex PCR, and TCRdb holds only the in-frame ones, with some missing. The profile shows more than 150,000 clones, 65% to 90% of them singletons. This entry comes from a study of cytomegalovirus exposure and HLA in healthy donors. CDR3 length: 14 amino acids. Germline CDR1 is SGHRS and CDR2 is YFSETQ. The ends were cut back, 0 bases at V and 10 bases at J, with 13 bases in the middle. Sequencing was performed on PBMCs. The chain has TRBV5-1 and TRBJ1-4; D is uncertain. The receptor was derived from a girl aged 2 to 10 in good health and CMV-seropositive. CDR3: CASSLERESGKLFF. CDR3 DNA: TGCGCCAGCAGCTTGGAGAGGGAGTCGGGAAAACTGTTTTTT.